This is a list of T cell receptor beta chains from one sample in a study of T cells in Graves' hyperthyroidism and ophthalmopathy. TCRdb ran MiXCR on the multiplex PCR reads and lists one entry per CDR3 protein. The sample has approximately 560,000 distinct CDR3 sequences; less than 20% are singletons. Sequenced: blood. The receptors were sampled from a woman aged 30 to 39 with Graves' hyperthyroidism. Each CDR3 is given with its conserved first and last residue. Each record gives: J gene, V gene, clone size, D gene, CDR3 protein, CDR3 DNA. A D gene is named only where the DNA matches it firmly. Clone size is stated in some rows and not others, as once, few, many or a class when expanded.

TRBJ2-3 | TRBV6-1 | many | . | CASRPRGDTQYF | TGTGCCAGCAGGCCCCGGGGGGATACGCAGTATTTT
TRBJ2-3 | TRBV27 | . | TRBD1 | CASSDLGTGPDTQYF | TGTGCCAGCAGTGACCTCGGGACAGGCCCAGATACGCAGTATTTT
TRBJ1-1 | TRBV15 | . | . | CATSSYPTGTNTEAFF | TGTGCCACCAGCAGCTACCCAACAGGGACGAACACTGAAGCTTTCTTT
TRBJ2-2 | TRBV27 | . | TRBD2 | CASKSTGGLNTGELFF | TGTGCCAGCAAATCAACGGGAGGGCTTAACACCGGGGAGCTGTTTTTT
TRBJ1-4 | TRBV2 | many | TRBD1 | CASSWTGRVEKLFF | TGTGCCAGCAGTTGGACAGGGAGGGTGGAAAAACTGTTTTTT
TRBJ2-1 | TRBV10-3 | many | . | CAITPGAQYNEQFF | TGTGCCATCACCCCGGGGGCGCAATACAATGAGCAGTTCTTC
TRBJ2-3 | TRBV27 | . | TRBD2 | CASRTSGPGDTQYF | TGTGCCAGCCGGACTAGCGGGCCCGGGGATACGCAGTATTTT
TRBJ1-4 | TRBV6-1 | many | . | CASSSEGWTNEKLFF | TGTGCCAGCAGTTCGGAAGGGTGGACTAATGAAAAACTGTTTTTT
TRBJ2-3 | TRBV7-3 | many | TRBD2 | CASSVGSSGNTDTQYF | TGTGCCAGCAGCGTAGGGTCAAGCGGGAACACAGATACGCAGTATTTT
TRBJ1-2 | TRBV6-1 | few | . | CASSRRAADGYTF | TGTGCCAGCAGCCGACGGGCAGCCGATGGCTACACCTTC
TRBJ2-3 | TRBV13 | many | . | CASSLEGRPTDTQYF | TGTGCCAGCAGCTTAGAAGGACGGCCCACAGATACGCAGTATTTT
TRBJ2-7 | TRBV27 | many | . | CASSLGDGEIYEQYF | TGTGCCAGCAGTTTAGGGGACGGAGAAATTTACGAGCAGTACTTC
TRBJ2-1 | TRBV5-1 | many | . | CASSLQGPAYNEQFF | TGCGCCAGCAGCCTACAGGGACCTGCCTACAATGAGCAGTTCTTC
TRBJ2-7 | TRBV10-1 | . | . | CASRQQASYEQYF | TGCGCCAGCAGGCAACAAGCGTCCTACGAGCAGTACTTC
TRBJ2-7 | TRBV20-1 | few | TRBD1 | CSALGQTNYEQYF | TGCAGTGCTTTGGGACAGACTAACTACGAGCAGTACTTC
TRBJ2-7 | TRBV20-1 | . | TRBD2 | CSAIASGSYEQYF | TGCAGTGCAATAGCTAGCGGGAGTTACGAGCAGTACTTC
TRBJ2-7 | TRBV10-2 | few | . | CASTPQSFSGRPSRNSYEQYF | TGCGCCAGCACTCCCCAAAGTTTCTCCGGCAGGCCCTCTAGAAACTCCTACGAGCAGTACTTC
TRBJ1-1 | TRBV6-5 | . | . | CASSYAGLYTEAFF | TGTGCCAGCAGTTACGCGGGATTATACACTGAAGCTTTCTTT
TRBJ1-1 | TRBV19 | many | . | CASSGGRGTEAFF | TGTGCCAGTAGTGGGGGCCGGGGCACTGAAGCTTTCTTT
TRBJ2-1 | TRBV9 | . | . | CASSVGGSVTYNEQFF | TGTGCCAGCAGCGTAGGGGGTAGCGTCACCTACAATGAGCAGTTCTTC
TRBJ1-2 | TRBV30 | few | . | CAWSLTPANAYGYTF | TGTGCCTGGAGTTTGACCCCTGCGAACGCCTATGGCTACACCTTC
TRBJ1-6 | TRBV28 | many | . | CASSSPRGNSPLHF | TGTGCCAGCAGTTCCCCTAGGGGTAATTCACCCCTCCACTTT
TRBJ2-3 | TRBV20-1 | . | . | CSARGLGRWRVRVTDTQYF | TGCAGTGCTAGGGGCCTTGGACGGTGGCGGGTCCGGGTCACAGATACGCAGTATTTT
TRBJ1-2 | TRBV6-1 | many | . | CASSLSDHGYTF | TGTGCCAGCAGTCTCAGTGACCATGGCTACACCTTC
TRBJ2-1 | TRBV6-1 | few | TRBD1 | CASSAAGTAHYNEQFF | TGTGCCAGCAGTGCCGCCGGGACAGCCCACTACAATGAGCAGTTCTTC
TRBJ2-2 | TRBV7-2 | few | . | CASSLRGYGELFF | TGTGCCAGCAGCTTACGAGGGTACGGGGAGCTGTTTTTT
TRBJ2-3 | TRBV13 | many | . | CASSLSRVTDTQYF | TGTGCCAGCAGCTTATCCCGGGTAACAGATACGCAGTATTTT
TRBJ2-7 | TRBV5-8 | few | TRBD2 | CASSLVSGLGLYEQYF | TGTGCCAGCAGCTTGGTTTCGGGACTAGGTTTGTACGAGCAGTACTTC